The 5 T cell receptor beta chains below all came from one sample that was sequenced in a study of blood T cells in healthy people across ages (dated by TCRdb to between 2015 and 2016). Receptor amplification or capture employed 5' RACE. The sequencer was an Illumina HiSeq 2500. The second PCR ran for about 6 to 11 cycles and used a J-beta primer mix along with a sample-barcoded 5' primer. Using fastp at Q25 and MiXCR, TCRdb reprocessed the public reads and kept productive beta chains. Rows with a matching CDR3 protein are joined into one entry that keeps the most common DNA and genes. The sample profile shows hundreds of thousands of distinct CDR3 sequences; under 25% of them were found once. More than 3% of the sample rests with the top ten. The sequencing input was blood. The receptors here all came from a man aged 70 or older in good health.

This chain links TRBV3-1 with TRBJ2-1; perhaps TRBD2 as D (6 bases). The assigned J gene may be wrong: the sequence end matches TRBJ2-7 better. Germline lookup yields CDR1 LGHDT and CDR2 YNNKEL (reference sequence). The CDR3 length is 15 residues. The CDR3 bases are TGTGCCAGCAGCCAAAGGCTAGCGATGTCCTACGAGCAGTACTTC. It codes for CASSQRLAMSYEQYF.

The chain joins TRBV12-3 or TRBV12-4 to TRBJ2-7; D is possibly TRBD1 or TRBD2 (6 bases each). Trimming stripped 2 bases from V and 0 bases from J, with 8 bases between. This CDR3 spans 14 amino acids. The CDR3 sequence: CASSLRGDSYEQYF. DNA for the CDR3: TGTGCCAGCAGTTTAAGGGGGGACTCCTACGAGCAGTACTTC.

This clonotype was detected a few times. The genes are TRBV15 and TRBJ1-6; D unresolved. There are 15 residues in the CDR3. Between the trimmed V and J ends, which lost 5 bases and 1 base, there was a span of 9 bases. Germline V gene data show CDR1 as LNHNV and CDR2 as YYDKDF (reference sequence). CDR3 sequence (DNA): TGTGCCACCAGCCAAGACGGGTCCTATAATTCACCCCTCCACTTT. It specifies CATSQDGSYNSPLHF.

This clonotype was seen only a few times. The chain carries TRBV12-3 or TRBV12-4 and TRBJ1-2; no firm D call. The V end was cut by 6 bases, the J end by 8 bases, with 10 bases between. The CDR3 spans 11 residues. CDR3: CASRSISGYTF. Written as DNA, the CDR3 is TGTGCCAGCAGGTCTATCTCGGGCTACACCTTC.

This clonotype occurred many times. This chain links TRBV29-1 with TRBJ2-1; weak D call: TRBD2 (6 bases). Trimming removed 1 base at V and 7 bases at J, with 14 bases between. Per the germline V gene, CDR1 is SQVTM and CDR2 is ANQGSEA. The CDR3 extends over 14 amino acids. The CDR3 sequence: CSVEAAEGRNEQFF. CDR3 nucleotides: TGCAGCGTTGAAGCAGCGGAGGGTCGGAATGAGCAGTTCTTC.